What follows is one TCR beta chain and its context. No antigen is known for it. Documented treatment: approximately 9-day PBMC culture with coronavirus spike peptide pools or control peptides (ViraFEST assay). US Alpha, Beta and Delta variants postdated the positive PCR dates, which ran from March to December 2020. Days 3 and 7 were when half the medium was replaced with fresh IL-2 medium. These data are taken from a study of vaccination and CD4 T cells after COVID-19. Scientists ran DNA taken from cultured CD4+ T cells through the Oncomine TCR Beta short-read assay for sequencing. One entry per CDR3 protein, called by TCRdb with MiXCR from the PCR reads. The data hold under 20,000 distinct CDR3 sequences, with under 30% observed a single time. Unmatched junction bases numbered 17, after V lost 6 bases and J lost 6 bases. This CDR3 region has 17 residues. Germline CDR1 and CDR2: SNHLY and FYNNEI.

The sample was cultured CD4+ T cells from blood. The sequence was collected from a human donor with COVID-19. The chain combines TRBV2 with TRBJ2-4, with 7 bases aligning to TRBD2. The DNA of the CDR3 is TGTGCCAGCAGCCGAGCGGGACTCACCTCTTGGGGAAACATTCAGTACTTC. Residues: CASSRAGLTSWGNIQYF. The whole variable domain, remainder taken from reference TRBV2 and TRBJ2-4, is EPEVTQTPSHQVTQMGQEVILRCVPISNHLYFYWYRQILGQKVEFLVSFYNNEISEKSEIFDDQFSVERPDGSNFTLKIRSTKLEDSAMYFCASSRAGLTSWGNIQYFGAGTRLSVL.